These T cell receptor beta chains were read from a single sample in a study of cytomegalovirus exposure and HLA in healthy donors. Using immunoSEQ multiplex PCR, the repertoire was profiled, and TCRdb retains in-frame clones only, with some absent. The sample includes more than 95,000 clones, roughly 80% seen only once; the top ten take approximately 11%. The sequenced sample was PBMCs. Source of these receptors: a man aged 30-40 years in good health and CMV-seropositive. CDR3s include the opening cysteine and the closing phenylalanine or tryptophan. The D gene is left open where the match is weak. Clone size, where shown, is once, few, many, or a class for clones that have expanded.

V	length	size	D	J	CDR3	DNA
TRBV21-1	17	-	-	TRBJ2-3	CASSKVLASGGVDTQYF	TGTGCCAGCAGCAAGGTCTTGGCTAGCGGAGGGGTAGATACGCAGTATTTT
TRBV5-6	15	-	TRBD1	TRBJ2-2	CASTEGTGITGELFF	TGTGCCAGCACGGAGGGGACAGGGATCACCGGGGAGCTGTTTTTT
TRBV7-3	13	-	-	TRBJ1-1	CASSVDRNTEAFF	TGTGCCAGCAGCGTGGACAGAAACACTGAAGCTTTCTTT
TRBV7-8	18	-	TRBD2	TRBJ2-1	CASSLAPSGRRVGDEQFF	TGTGCCAGCAGCTTAGCGCCTAGCGGGAGACGGGTAGGCGATGAGCAGTTCTTC
TRBV10-3	16	-	TRBD2	TRBJ2-1	CAIRGVSGRNNNEQFF	TGTGCCATCAGGGGGGTCAGCGGGAGAAATAACAATGAGCAGTTCTTC
TRBV5-1	19	-	TRBD1	TRBJ1-2	CASSLEPQGALRPNYGYTF	TGCGCCAGCAGCTTGGAGCCGCAGGGGGCATTGAGACCTAACTATGGCTACACCTTC
TRBV13	15	-	TRBD1	TRBJ2-1	CASSLGGQGGNEQFF	TGTGCCAGCAGCTTAGGTGGACAGGGTGGCAATGAGCAGTTCTTC
TRBV4-2	14	once	-	TRBJ2-3	CASSQEGGFGTQYF	TGTGCCAGCAGCCAAGAGGGGGGTTTCGGTACGCAGTATTTT
TRBV11-3	12	-	-	TRBJ2-3	CASSLHTDTQYF	TGTGCCAGCAGCTTACACACGGATACGCAGTATTTT
TRBV6-5	13	-	-	TRBJ1-5	CASSYRATGPQHF	TGTGCCAGCAGTTATAGGGCCACAGGGCCTCAGCATTTT
TRBV27	16	-	-	TRBJ2-7	CASSYPDSFNSYEQYF	TGTGCCAGCAGTTACCCGGACAGTTTCAACTCCTACGAGCAGTACTTC
TRBV15	16	-	TRBD2	TRBJ2-2	CATSRELAGSSGELFF	TGTGCCACCAGCAGAGAATTAGCGGGTTCGTCTGGGGAGCTGTTTTTT
TRBV5-1	16	once	TRBD2	TRBJ2-1	CASSLVGLAGYNEQFF	TGCGCCAGCAGCTTGGTTGGGCTAGCGGGCTACAATGAGCAGTTCTTC
TRBV29-1	16	-	TRBD2	TRBJ2-1	CSVELLLAGGGNEQFF	TGCAGCGTTGAACTGCTGCTAGCGGGAGGAGGTAATGAGCAGTTCTTC
TRBV30	13	-	TRBD1	TRBJ2-7	CAWYDRGAYEQYF	TGTGCCTGGTACGACAGGGGGGCCTACGAGCAGTACTTC
TRBV6-5	15	once	TRBD1	TRBJ2-7	CASSLQGARGYEQYF	TGTGCCAGCAGTTTACAGGGGGCTCGGGGTTACGAGCAGTACTTC
TRBV11-2	15	-	-	TRBJ2-7	CASSTLDWYSYEQYF	TGTGCCAGCAGCACCTTGGACTGGTACTCCTACGAGCAGTACTTC
TRBV4-1	15	-	-	TRBJ2-7	CASSQEGRGPYEQYF	TGCGCCAGCAGCCAAGAGGGTCGGGGTCCTTACGAGCAGTACTTC
TRBV28	17	-	TRBD1	TRBJ2-3	CASSTSGTGFVADTQYF	TGTGCCAGCAGTACTTCCGGGACAGGGTTTGTGGCAGATACGCAGTATTTT
TRBV30	14	-	-	TRBJ2-5	CAWSVGPRGETQYF	TGTGCCTGGAGTGTTGGGCCTCGGGGAGAGACCCAGTACTTC
TRBV18	13	-	TRBD1	TRBJ1-2	CASSPPGTDGYTF	TGTGCCAGCTCACCACCCGGGACAGATGGCTACACCTTC
TRBV28	12	-	-	TRBJ2-1	CASSPPNNEQFF	TGTGCCAGCAGTCCCCCCAACAATGAGCAGTTCTTC
TRBV10-2	11	-	-	TRBJ2-5	CASSASETQYF	TGCGCCAGCAGTGCTTCAGAGACCCAGTACTTC
TRBV7-9	15	-	-	TRBJ1-4	CASSPVTGVGEKLFF	TGTGCCAGCAGCCCCGTGACAGGCGTGGGGGAAAAACTGTTTTTT
TRBV7-9	15	-	-	TRBJ2-5	CASSQRRDSMETQYF	TGTGCCAGCAGCCAACGCCGGGACTCCATGGAGACCCAGTACTTC
TRBV10-1	14	-	-	TRBJ1-5	CASISKGGEQPQHF	TGCGCCAGCATCTCTAAAGGGGGGGAGCAGCCCCAGCATTTT
TRBV28	16	-	TRBD2	TRBJ2-2	CASSQGLAGKAGELFF	TGTGCCAGCAGCCAGGGACTAGCGGGAAAGGCCGGGGAGCTGTTTTTT
TRBV13	15	few	TRBD1	TRBJ2-7	CASSFETGGFDEQYF	TGTGCCAGCAGCTTCGAGACAGGGGGATTCGACGAGCAGTACTTC
TRBV7-9	15	few	-	TRBJ1-5	CASSPRGGYGQPQHF	TGTGCCAGCAGCCCGAGGGGAGGGTACGGCCAGCCCCAGCATTTT
TRBV27	17	-	TRBD2	TRBJ2-1	CASSLYGPLAVDNEQFF	TGTGCCAGCAGTTTATACGGTCCGCTAGCGGTAGACAATGAGCAGTTCTTC
TRBV7-6	15	-	-	TRBJ2-5	CASTNQQGYQETQYF	TGTGCCAGCACCAACCAACAGGGATACCAAGAGACCCAGTACTTC
TRBV27	13	-	-	TRBJ2-7	CASMGGASYEQYF	TGTGCCAGCATGGGGGGGGCTTCCTACGAGCAGTACTTC
TRBV4-1	17	-	TRBD2	TRBJ2-3	CASSQVVAGTSTDTQYF	TGCGCCAGCAGCCAAGTTGTAGCGGGCACTAGCACAGATACGCAGTATTTT
TRBV27	14	-	-	TRBJ1-2	CASSLSTGNYGYTF	TGTGCCAGCAGTTTATCAACCGGTAACTATGGCTACACCTTC
TRBV28	15	-	-	TRBJ1-2	CASSLSPSANYGYTF	TGTGCCAGCAGTTTATCCCCCTCGGCTAACTATGGCTACACCTTC
TRBV7-9	16	few	TRBD1	TRBJ2-7	CASSLVVTGGSYEQYF	TGTGCCAGCAGCTTAGTAGTGACAGGGGGCAGCTACGAGCAGTACTTC
TRBV11-2	16	few	-	TRBJ1-4	CASSLAAVATNEKLFF	TGTGCCAGCAGCTTAGCGGCGGTTGCAACTAATGAAAAACTGTTTTTT
TRBV27	14	-	-	TRBJ1-5	CASSPRAGGQPQHF	TGTGCCAGCAGTCCCCGGGCAGGAGGTCAGCCCCAGCATTTT
TRBV7-9	16	-	-	TRBJ1-2	CASSREHRVKNYGYTF	TGTGCCAGCAGTCGAGAGCACAGGGTGAAAAACTATGGCTACACCTTC
TRBV6-5	15	-	-	TRBJ1-2	CASTRESALGLGYTF	TGTGCCAGCACTCGAGAGTCGGCCTTAGGACTTGGCTACACCTTC
TRBV5-6	16	-	TRBD1	TRBJ1-5	CASSLTGGTSNQPQHF	TGTGCCAGCAGCCTGACAGGGGGGACGAGCAATCAGCCCCAGCATTTT
TRBV7-9	15	-	-	TRBJ1-1	CASSHSRVFSTEAFF	TGTGCCAGCAGCCACTCGAGGGTTTTCAGCACTGAAGCTTTCTTT
TRBV27	16	-	-	TRBJ2-1	CASSSLRVRELNEQFF	TGTGCCAGCAGTTCGCTTCGGGTCCGAGAGCTCAATGAGCAGTTCTTC
TRBV10-1	19	few	-	TRBJ2-5	CASSESGGGGSGSGETQYF	TGCGCCAGCAGTGAGTCGGGCGGGGGCGGGAGTGGTTCGGGGGAGACCCAGTACTTC
TRBV5-1	14	-	-	TRBJ1-4	CASSPTGRAEKLFF	TGCGCCAGCAGCCCAACAGGGCGGGCTGAAAAACTGTTTTTT
TRBV2	14	-	TRBD2	TRBJ2-7	CASSLERGSIKQYF	TGTGCCAGCAGTTTAGAGCGGGGGAGTATTAAGCAGTACTTC
TRBV5-1	16	-	TRBD2	TRBJ2-4	CASSLSGRVAKNIQYF	TGCGCCAGCAGCCTTAGCGGGAGGGTAGCCAAAAACATTCAGTACTTC
TRBV6-5	14	-	TRBD1	TRBJ2-5	CASSYDRDQETQYF	TGTGCCAGCAGTTACGACAGGGACCAAGAGACCCAGTACTTC
TRBV6-5	14	-	TRBD2	TRBJ2-7	CASRTSGSSYEQYF	TGTGCCAGCAGGACTAGCGGGAGCTCCTACGAGCAGTACTTC
TRBV11-2	12	many	-	TRBJ2-7	CASSLPTYEQYF	TGTGCCAGCAGCTTACCAACCTACGAGCAGTACTTC
TRBV9	15	-	-	TRBJ2-2	CASSVERPESGELFF	TGTGCCAGCAGCGTAGAACGTCCGGAGTCCGGGGAGCTGTTTTTT
TRBV19	14	-	TRBD1	TRBJ1-1	CASSRGGQGIEAFF	TGTGCCAGTAGTAGAGGGGGACAGGGGATTGAAGCTTTCTTT
TRBV5-5	14	few	-	TRBJ2-7	CASRTGIVTYEQYF	TGTGCCAGCAGGACGGGAATCGTCACCTACGAGCAGTACTTC
TRBV29-1	14	-	TRBD2	TRBJ2-5	CSVVSSGNQETQYF	TGCAGCGTTGTATCGAGCGGGAATCAAGAGACCCAGTACTTC
TRBV27	13	-	TRBD2	TRBJ2-3	CASGAGVGDTQYF	TGTGCCAGCGGAGCGGGAGTGGGGGATACGCAGTATTTT
TRBV5-1	15	-	TRBD1	TRBJ2-7	CASSFGTGGTEEQYF	TGCGCCAGCAGCTTCGGGACAGGGGGAACGGAAGAGCAGTACTTC
TRBV30	14	-	-	TRBJ2-6	CAWSRGAGANVLTF	TGTGCCTGGAGTAGGGGTGCCGGGGCCAACGTCCTGACTTTC
TRBV7-9	13	-	-	TRBJ2-1	CALRGSDRNEQFF	TGTGCTTTACGAGGGAGTGACCGCAATGAGCAGTTCTTC
TRBV29-1	14	-	TRBD2	TRBJ2-1	CSVDRLAGSGEQFF	TGCAGCGTTGATCGGCTAGCGGGGTCGGGTGAGCAGTTCTTC
TRBV2	17	-	TRBD1	TRBJ2-1	CASSADRVLPRYNEQFF	TGTGCCAGCAGTGCAGACAGGGTACTCCCCCGGTACAATGAGCAGTTCTTC